This paragraph reports one TCR beta chain. The sample belongs to a study of blood T cell repertoires in COVID-19. Study at large: Collection of acute and convalescent COVID-19 samples took place in the United States, Italy and Spain.

V was shortened by 1 base and J by 7 bases, with 13 bases between the two germline ends. The CDR3 spans 15 residues. CDR1 is SEHNR and CDR2 is FQNEAQ in the germline V gene (reference sequence). The assay was immunoSEQ multiplex PCR, and TCRdb's table has in-frame clones only and misses some. The table lists 200,000 or so clones, 80% to 90% of them singletons. The material sequenced was PBMCs or T cells enriched from blood (not recorded which). The receptor was isolated from a woman aged 40 to 50 with acute COVID-19. The chain carries TRBV7-9 and TRBJ1-4; D is perhaps TRBD1 (5 bases). This CDR3 is CASSLGAGVGEKLFF. Written as DNA, the CDR3 is TGTGCCAGCAGCTTAGGCGCGGGGGTTGGTGAAAAACTGTTTTTT.